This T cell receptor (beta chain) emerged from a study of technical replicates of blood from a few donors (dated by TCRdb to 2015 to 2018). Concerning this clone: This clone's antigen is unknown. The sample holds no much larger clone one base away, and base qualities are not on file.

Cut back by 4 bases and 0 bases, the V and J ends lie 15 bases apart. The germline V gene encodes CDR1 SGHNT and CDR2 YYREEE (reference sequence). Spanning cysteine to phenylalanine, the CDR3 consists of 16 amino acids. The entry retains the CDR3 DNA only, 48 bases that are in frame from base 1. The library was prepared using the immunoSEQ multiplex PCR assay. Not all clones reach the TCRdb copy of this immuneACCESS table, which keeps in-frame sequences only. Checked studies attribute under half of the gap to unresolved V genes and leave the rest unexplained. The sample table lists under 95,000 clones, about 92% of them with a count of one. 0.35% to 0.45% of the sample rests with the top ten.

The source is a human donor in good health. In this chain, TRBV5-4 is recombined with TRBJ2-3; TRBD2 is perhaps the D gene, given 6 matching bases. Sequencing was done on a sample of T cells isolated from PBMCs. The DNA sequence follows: TGTGCCAGCAGCCCTCCGACTAGTTCTAGCACAGATACGCAGTATTTT. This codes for CASSPPTSSSTDTQYF.